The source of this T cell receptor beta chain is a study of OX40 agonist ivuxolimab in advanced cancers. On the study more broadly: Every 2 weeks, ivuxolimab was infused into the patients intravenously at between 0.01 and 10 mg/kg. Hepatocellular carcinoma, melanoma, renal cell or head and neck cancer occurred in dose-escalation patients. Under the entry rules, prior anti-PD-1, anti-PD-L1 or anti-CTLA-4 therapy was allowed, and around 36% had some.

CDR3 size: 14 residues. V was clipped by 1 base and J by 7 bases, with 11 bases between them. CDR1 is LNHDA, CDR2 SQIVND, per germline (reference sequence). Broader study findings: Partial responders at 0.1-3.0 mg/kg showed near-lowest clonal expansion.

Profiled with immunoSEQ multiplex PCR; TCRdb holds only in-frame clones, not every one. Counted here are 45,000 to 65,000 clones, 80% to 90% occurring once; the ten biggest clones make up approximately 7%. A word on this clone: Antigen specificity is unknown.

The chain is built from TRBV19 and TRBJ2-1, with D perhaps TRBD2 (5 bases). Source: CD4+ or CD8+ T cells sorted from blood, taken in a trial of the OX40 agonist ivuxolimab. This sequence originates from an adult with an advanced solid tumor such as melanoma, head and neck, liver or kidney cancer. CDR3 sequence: CASSIAAGGNEQFF. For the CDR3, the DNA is TGTGCCAGTAGTATAGCAGCAGGCGGGAATGAGCAGTTCTTC. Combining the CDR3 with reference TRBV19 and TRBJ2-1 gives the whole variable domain DGGITQSPKYLFRKEGQNVTLSCEQNLNHDAMYWYRQDPGQGLRLIYYSQIVNDFQKGDIAEGYSVSREKKESFPLTVTSAQKNPTAFYLCASSIAAGGNEQFFGPGTRLTVL.